This T cell receptor beta chain was documented in a study of identifying expanded T cells in peripheral blood (dated by TCRdb to between 2018 and 2021). Background for the entire study: Four technical replicates, made by sequencing separate aliquots from the same pool of genomic DNA, were compared pairwise. Broader findings and caveats from the paper: The binomial model flagged around 1.2 differentially abundant clones between technical replicates but approximately 16 over roughly two weeks and 19 over roughly 4 weeks. Across all healthy-donor time intervals, the beta-binomial model significantly lowered both the number of clones called differentially abundant and the false-positive rate. For all healthy donors, the variance in clone template counts between roughly 2-week samples rose significantly as total template count increased. The authors expected biological variance in healthy repertoires might increase further over much longer intervals such as months to years.

A note on this clone: This receptor's antigen is unknown. Per-base quality was not reported, and no clone a single base away is much larger than it.

TCRbeta CDR3 regions were profiled by bias-controlled multiplex PCR amplification of genomic DNA with the immunoSEQ Assay. The source study handled its data this way. The absolute abundance of each unique TCRbeta CDR3 region was quantified after sequences were collapsed and filtered. Differential abundance was tested with two models: a binomial (Fisher-equivalent) model and a beta-binomial model that adds time-dependent variance fitted from healthy donors. Clones with fewer than 5 combined templates were removed, and differential abundance was called for clones with a Benjamini-Hochberg FDR below 0.01. Using the form v = (b*log(k)+a)^2, the beta-binomial variance was modeled as a function of the total template count across the two samples. TCRdb retrieved this table from immuneACCESS and kept in-frame rearrangements only. Not all clones are present; in checked studies, unresolved V genes account for under half, and no reason is known for the remainder. That table gives V, J and clone size, and the DNA gave D and trimming. This sample holds 81,000 or so clones; less than 90% were observed only once. Of the sample, about 20% is held by the ten largest clones.

No immune events such as infections were documented for the healthy donors during the collection period. Healthy-donor blood repertoires served as a training cohort to calibrate time-dependent variance in a beta-binomial model of T-cell clone differential abundance. There were some ten healthy donors in the training cohort, of whom 3 were female and 7 were male. An age range of roughly 25 to 65 years, with an average of about 43 years, was recorded for the donors. Whole blood from each healthy donor was obtained from a commercial supplier and was collected at three time points around 13 days apart. For immunosequencing, genomic DNA was extracted from whole blood that had not been sorted. Trimming costs V 6 bases and J 4 bases, and their ends lie 16 bases apart. Spanning cysteine to phenylalanine, the CDR3 consists of 15 amino acids. Of all the DNA, just the CDR3 is kept, 45 bases in frame from base 1. CDR1 SNHLY and CDR2 FYNNEI were looked up in the germline V gene.

This receptor was taken from a person aged 18-70 years in good health. The sample comprised blood. The chain couples TRBV2 to TRBJ2-1; TRBD2 could be the D gene, as 5 bases match. For the CDR3, the sequence is CASSVRRGSYNEQFF. DNA sequence: TGTGCCAGCAGCGTCAGGAGAGGGTCATACAATGAGCAGTTCTTC.